A single TCR beta chain is shown here with its context. The data were obtained in a study of blood T cell repertoires in COVID-19. Study-level background: T cells, B-cell-depleted T cells, or PBMCs supplied cDNA or gDNA.

The method was immunoSEQ multiplex PCR; TCRdb's version includes in-frame clones alone and lacks a portion of them. The data show 300,000 to 350,000 clones, almost 90% seen once. The specimen sequenced was peripheral blood. The sequence derives from a woman aged 65 to 85 with COVID-19, enrolled during active disease.

The CDR3 reads CASSATGTGGYTF. The CDR3 DNA reads TGTGCCAGCAGCGCGACAGGGACGGGTGGCTACACCTTC. This chain connects TRBV7-2 to TRBJ1-2; TRBD1 aligns across 7 bases. This CDR3 contains 13 residues. Germline-derived CDR1 and CDR2 are SGHTA and FQGNSA. Trimming at V came to 5 bases and at J to 7 bases, leaving 7 bases not matched to a gene.